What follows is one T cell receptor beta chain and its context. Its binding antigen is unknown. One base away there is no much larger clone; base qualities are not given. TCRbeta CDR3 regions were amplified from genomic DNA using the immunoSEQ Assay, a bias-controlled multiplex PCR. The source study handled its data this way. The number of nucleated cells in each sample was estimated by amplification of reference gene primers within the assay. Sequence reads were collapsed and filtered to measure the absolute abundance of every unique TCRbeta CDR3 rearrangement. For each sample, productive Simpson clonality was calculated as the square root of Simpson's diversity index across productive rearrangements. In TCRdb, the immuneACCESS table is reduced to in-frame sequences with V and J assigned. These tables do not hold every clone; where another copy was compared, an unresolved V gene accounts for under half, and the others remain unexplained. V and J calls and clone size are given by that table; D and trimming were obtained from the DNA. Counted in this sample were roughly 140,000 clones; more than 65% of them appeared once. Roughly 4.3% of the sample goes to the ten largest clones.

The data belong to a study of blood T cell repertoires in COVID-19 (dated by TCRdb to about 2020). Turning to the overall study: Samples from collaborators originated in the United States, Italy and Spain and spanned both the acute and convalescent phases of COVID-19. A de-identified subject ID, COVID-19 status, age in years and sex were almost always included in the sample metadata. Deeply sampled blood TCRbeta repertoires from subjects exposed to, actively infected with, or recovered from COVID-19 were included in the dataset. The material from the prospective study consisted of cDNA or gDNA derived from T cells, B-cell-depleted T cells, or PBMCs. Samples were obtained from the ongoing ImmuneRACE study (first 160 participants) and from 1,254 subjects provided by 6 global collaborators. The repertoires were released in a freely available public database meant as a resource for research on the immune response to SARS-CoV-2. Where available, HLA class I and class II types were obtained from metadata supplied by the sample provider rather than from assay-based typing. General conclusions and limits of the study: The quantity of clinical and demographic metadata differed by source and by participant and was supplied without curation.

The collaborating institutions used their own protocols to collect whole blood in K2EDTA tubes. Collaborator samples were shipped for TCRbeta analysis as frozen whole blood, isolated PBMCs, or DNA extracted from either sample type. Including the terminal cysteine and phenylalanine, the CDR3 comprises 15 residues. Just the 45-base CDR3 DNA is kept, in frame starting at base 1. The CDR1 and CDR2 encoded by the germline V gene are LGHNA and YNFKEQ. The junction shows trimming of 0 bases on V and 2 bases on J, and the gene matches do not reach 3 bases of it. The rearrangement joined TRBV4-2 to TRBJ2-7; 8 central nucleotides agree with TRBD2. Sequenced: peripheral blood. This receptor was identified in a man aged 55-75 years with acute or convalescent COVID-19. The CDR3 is CASSQERRGAYEQYF. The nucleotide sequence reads TGTGCCAGCAGCCAAGAACGGCGGGGGGCCTACGAGCAGTACTTC.